The following is a TCR beta chain sequence with its context. In its sample, this clonotype was seen many times. It lacks a known antigen. Per-nucleotide qualities are absent, and no much larger clonotype sits a single base away. These data are taken from a study of human T cells and chemical hapten exposure (dated by TCRdb to the early 2020s). About the full investigation: Libraries were pooled for sequencing, and variation in per-sample TCR yields was attributed mainly to small differences in library volumes within the pool. Peripheral blood TCR repertoire changes were tracked in vivo in alopecia patients during primary and secondary sensitization to the hapten diphenylcyclopropenone (DPC). From each blood RNA sample, both TCR alpha and TCR beta chains were sequenced. General findings and caveats noted by the study authors: After repeated subsampling, changes were observed in the strength of the expansion versus patch-test correlation and in the threshold at which the correlation became significant. DPC sensitization did not change the number of TCRs with a frequency above 1 in 1000, and there was no evidence of changes in global repertoire structure.

Unfractionated whole blood was collected in Tempus Blood RNA tubes, and total RNA was extracted from that blood. As TCR sequencing controls, several healthy volunteers were used, with blood taken at day 0, 2 weeks and 6 weeks. Library construction relied on 5' RACE. Sequencing used an Illumina MiSeq. During library preparation, unique molecular identifiers were attached to individual cDNA molecules so that TCRs could be counted in a quantitative, reproducible way. Per the original workflow: The median number of TCRs per sample was 90,000 to 100,000, ranging from 23,224 to 690,600. V, J and CDR3 annotation of the TCR reads was performed with the Decombinator software suite. For the PS versus PT1 abundance plots, all samples were subsampled to the same number of TCRs (28,000). Expanded TCRs were defined as absent before sensitization and observed at least eight times at the 2-week time point. Clones were called with MiXCR by TCRdb after fastp trimmed the public reads at Q25, and only in-frame beta chains were retained. Merged by CDR3 protein, the rows form single entries marked with the most common genes and DNA. The V and J calls follow TCRdb's processing rather than the paper's. The sample records about 81,000 distinct CDR3 sequences, 6% to 8.5% of which are singletons. The top ten hold approximately 2.5% of the sample.

The CDR3, cysteine through phenylalanine, is 17 amino acids long. CDR3 DNA is the only sequence kept; it has 51 bases, read in frame from the first base. CDR1 SEHNR and CDR2 FQNEAQ are derived from the germline V gene (reference sequence). V is pruned by 4 bases and J by 4 bases, leaving 11 bases of the junction without a gene match. The rearranged chain carries TRBV7-9 and TRBJ2-3, with 10 junctional bases fitting TRBD2. The receptor comes from a male donor in good health. The bases read TGTGCCAGCAGCTCCCTCACGGTAGCGGGAGGCCCAGATACGCAGTATTTT. Translated, this is CASSSLTVAGGPDTQYF.